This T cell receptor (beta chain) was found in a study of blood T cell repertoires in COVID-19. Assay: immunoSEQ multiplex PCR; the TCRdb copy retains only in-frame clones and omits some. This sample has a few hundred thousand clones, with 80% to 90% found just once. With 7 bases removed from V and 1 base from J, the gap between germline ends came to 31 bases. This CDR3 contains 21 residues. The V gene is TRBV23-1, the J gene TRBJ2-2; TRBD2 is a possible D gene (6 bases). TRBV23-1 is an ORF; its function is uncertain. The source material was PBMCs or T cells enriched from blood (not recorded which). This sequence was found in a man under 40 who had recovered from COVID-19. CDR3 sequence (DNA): TGCGCCAGCACACAGACTAGGTCCCCTCCCTTGGTTGAGTTGAACACCGGGGAGCTGTTTTTT. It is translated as CASTQTRSPPLVELNTGELFF.